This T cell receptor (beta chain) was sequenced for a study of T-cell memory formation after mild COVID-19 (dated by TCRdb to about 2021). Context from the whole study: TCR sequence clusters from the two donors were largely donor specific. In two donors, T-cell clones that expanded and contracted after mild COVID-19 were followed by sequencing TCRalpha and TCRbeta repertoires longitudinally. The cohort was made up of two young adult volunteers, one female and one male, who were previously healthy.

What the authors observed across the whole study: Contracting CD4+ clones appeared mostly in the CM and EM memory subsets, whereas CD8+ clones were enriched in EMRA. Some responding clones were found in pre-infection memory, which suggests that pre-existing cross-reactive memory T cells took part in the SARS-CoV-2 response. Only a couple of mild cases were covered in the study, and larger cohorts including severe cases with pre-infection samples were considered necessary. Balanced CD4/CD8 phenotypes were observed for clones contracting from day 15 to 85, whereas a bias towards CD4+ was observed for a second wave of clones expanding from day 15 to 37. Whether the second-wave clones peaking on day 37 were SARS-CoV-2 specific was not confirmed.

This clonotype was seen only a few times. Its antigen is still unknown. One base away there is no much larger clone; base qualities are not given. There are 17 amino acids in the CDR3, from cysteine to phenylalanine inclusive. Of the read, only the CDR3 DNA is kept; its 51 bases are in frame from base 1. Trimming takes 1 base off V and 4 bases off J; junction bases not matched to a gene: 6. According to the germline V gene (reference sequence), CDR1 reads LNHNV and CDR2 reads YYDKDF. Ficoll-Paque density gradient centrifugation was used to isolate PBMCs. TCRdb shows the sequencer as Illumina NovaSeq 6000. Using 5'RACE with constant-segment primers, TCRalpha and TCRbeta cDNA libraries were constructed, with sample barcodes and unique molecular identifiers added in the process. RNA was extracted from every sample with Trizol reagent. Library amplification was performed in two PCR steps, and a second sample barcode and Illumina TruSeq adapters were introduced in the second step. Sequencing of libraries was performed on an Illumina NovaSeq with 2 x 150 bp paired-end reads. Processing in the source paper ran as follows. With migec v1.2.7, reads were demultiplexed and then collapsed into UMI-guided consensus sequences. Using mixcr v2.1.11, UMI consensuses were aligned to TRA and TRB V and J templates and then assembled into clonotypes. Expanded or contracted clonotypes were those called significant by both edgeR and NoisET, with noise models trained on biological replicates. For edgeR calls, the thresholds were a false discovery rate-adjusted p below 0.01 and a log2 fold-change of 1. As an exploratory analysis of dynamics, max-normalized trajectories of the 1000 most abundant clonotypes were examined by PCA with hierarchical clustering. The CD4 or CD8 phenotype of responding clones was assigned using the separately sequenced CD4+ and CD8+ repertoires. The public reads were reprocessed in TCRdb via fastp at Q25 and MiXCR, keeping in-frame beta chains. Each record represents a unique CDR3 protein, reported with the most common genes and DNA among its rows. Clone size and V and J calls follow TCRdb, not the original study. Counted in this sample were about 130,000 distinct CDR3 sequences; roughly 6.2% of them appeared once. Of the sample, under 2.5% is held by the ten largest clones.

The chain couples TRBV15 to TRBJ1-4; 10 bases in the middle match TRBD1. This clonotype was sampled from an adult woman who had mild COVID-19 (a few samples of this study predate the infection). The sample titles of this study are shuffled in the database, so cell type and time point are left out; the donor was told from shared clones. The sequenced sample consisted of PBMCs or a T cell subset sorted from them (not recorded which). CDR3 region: CATSRGLWDRGNEKLFF. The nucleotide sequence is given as TGTGCCACCAGCAGAGGACTATGGGACAGGGGTAATGAAAAACTGTTTTTT.